The sequence of this TCR beta chain was determined in a study of OX40 agonist ivuxolimab in advanced cancers. Study-level background: Males comprised around four fifths of the group, whose mean age was 60 years (range about 20 to 90).

After removal of 5 bases from V and 7 bases from J, the junction contained 9 bases not matched to a gene. Per germline, CDR1 SGHVS and CDR2 FQNEAQ. CDR3 length: 14 amino acids. This table comes from immunoSEQ multiplex PCR, and its TCRdb copy is limited to in-frame clones, with some not included. This sample has about 59,000 clones, with around nine tenths found just once. Only a few counts were recorded for this clone. This TCR was recovered from an adult with an advanced solid tumor such as melanoma, head and neck, liver or kidney cancer. This chain connects TRBV7-8 to TRBJ1-2; 8 nucleotides match TRBD1. Sequencing used CD4+ or CD8+ T cells sorted from blood, obtained in a trial of the OX40 agonist ivuxolimab. The CDR3 DNA follows: TGTGCCAGCAGCCTAACGGACAGGGCTGTTGGCTACACCTTC. It encodes CASSLTDRAVGYTF.